This T cell receptor beta chain is drawn from a study of Graves' ophthalmopathy and Graves' hyperthyroidism. This clonotype was observed at least ten times. Germline CDR1 reads SGHKS; CDR2 reads YYEKEE (reference sequence). V was cut by 4 bases and J by 5 bases, with 7 bases left in between. The CDR3 runs to 13 residues. TCR beta CDR3 regions were amplified from RNA transcripts. First-round RT-PCR relied on HTBI primers, and a second-round multiplex PCR came next. TCRdb independently ran MiXCR on the multiplex PCR reads; one entry per CDR3 protein. Here the sample spans 200,000 to 250,000 distinct CDR3 sequences, 20% to 25% being singletons. A diagnosis was made from clinical symptoms together with serum thyroxine, TRAb, thyroid ultrasound and orbital computed tomography.

J is TRBJ1-6 and V is TRBV5-5; D gene unclear. The TCR originated in a woman aged 45-59 years with Graves' ophthalmopathy. The sequencing input was peripheral blood. As DNA, the CDR3 is TGTGCCAGCAGCCCAGCCAATAATTCACCCCTCCACTTT. Protein: CASSPANNSPLHF.